Following are 20 T cell receptor beta chains from one sample sequenced in a study of cytomegalovirus exposure and HLA in healthy donors. The primer mix had 60 Vbeta and 13 Jbeta primers. TCRdb keeps only in-frame clones here, not all; method: immunoSEQ multiplex PCR. Counted here are around 100,000 clones, approximately 7.1% occurring once; the ten biggest clones make up approximately 2.5%. Sequences were obtained from PBMCs. Receptor source: a man aged 45-60 years in good health and CMV-seronegative.

This clone has more than one count but fewer than ten. The chain couples TRBV5-1 to TRBJ2-2; possibly TRBD1 for D (6 bases). The V end lost 1 base, the J end lost 1 base, and 8 bases lay between the germline ends. Per germline, CDR1 SGHRS and CDR2 YFSETQ. The CDR3 length is 15 residues. The CDR3 region has the DNA TGCGCCAGCAGCTTGACAGGGAAGAACACCGGGGAGCTGTTTTTT. Protein product: CASSLTGKNTGELFF.

This clone appeared a few times. The chain recombines TRBV7-3 with TRBJ1-4; D is unresolved. CDR3 length: 15 residues. V was clipped by 5 bases and J by 2 bases, with 12 bases between them. Per germline, CDR1 SGHTA and CDR2 FQGTGA. CDR3 sequence: CASSRLRDTNEKLFF. The CDR3 nucleotides read TGTGCCAGCAGCCGTCTCCGGGATACTAATGAAAAACTGTTTTTT. The full variable domain, completed using reference TRBV7-3 and TRBJ1-4, is GAGVSQTPSNKVTEKGKYVELRCDPISGHTALYWYRQSLGQGPEFLIYFQGTGAADDSGLPNDRFFAVRPEGSVSTLKIQRTERGDSAVYLCASSRLRDTNEKLFFGSGTQLSVL.

This clone turned up a few times. The J gene is TRBJ1-4, the V gene TRBV19; TRBD1 agrees at 7 bases. The CDR3 spans 16 residues. The germline CDR1 and CDR2 sequences are LNHDA and SQIVND (reference sequence). V gave up 5 bases and J gave up 0 bases; unmatched junction bases: 6. CDR3 DNA: TGTGCCAGTAGTGATCGACAGGGACCAACTAATGAAAAACTGTTTTTT. As protein: CASSDRQGPTNEKLFF.

The genes are TRBV10-3 and TRBJ2-1, with a weak D call TRBD2 (5 bases). The CDR3 spans 16 residues. Trimming took off 3 bases at V and 0 bases at J, with 12 bases between the two ends. Looked up from germline, CDR1 is ENHRY and CDR2 is SYGVKD. CDR3 amino acids: CAISEGLFSSYNEQFF. In nucleotides, the CDR3 is TGTGCCATCAGTGAAGGACTGTTCAGCTCCTACAATGAGCAGTTCTTC.

The chain is built from TRBV6-6 and TRBJ2-7; D is unclear. Trimming stripped 3 bases from V and 0 bases from J, with 15 bases between. The CDR3 has 16 amino acids. Looked up from germline, CDR1 is MNHNY and CDR2 is SVGAGI (reference sequence). CDR3 residues: CASSYGLGESSYEQYF. The CDR3 DNA reads as TGTGCCAGCAGTTATGGCCTAGGAGAAAGCTCCTACGAGCAGTACTTC.

CDR3 amino acids: CASSVKPQGAYEQYF. CDR3 DNA: TGTGCCAGCAGCGTAAAACCACAGGGGGCCTACGAGCAGTACTTC. J is TRBJ2-7 and V is TRBV7-8, with 8 bases aligning to TRBD1. CDR1 is SGHVS and CDR2 is FQNEAQ in the germline V gene. V trimming: 5 bases; J trimming: 2 bases; junction bases outside the gene matches: 8. This CDR3 has 15 residues.

The gene calls are TRBV10-3 and TRBJ2-5; a weak D match, TRBD1 (6 bases). The CDR3 length is 12 residues. V lost 8 bases, J lost 3 bases, and 10 bases lay in between. Germline CDR1 ENHRY, CDR2 SYGVKD. This CDR3 is CAIGQSKETQYF. The CDR3 bases are TGTGCCATCGGACAGAGCAAAGAGACCCAGTACTTC.

This clone occurred a few times. This rearrangement joins TRBV6-6 to TRBJ1-1; 7 nucleotides align to TRBD1. J was trimmed by 5 bases and V by 10 bases; bases with no gene match: 10. CDR3 length: 13 residues. Per germline, CDR1 MNHNY and CDR2 SVGAGI (reference sequence). DNA for the CDR3: TGTGCCACCCGGGACAGCCTCTGGACTGAAGCTTTCTTT. Translated: CATRDSLWTEAFF.

This clone was counted only a few times. The V and J genes are TRBV5-1 and TRBJ2-3; a weak D match, TRBD1 (6 bases). Trimming removed 0 bases from V and 6 bases from J, with 14 bases in between. The CDR3 length is 15 residues. Germline-derived CDR1 and CDR2 are SGHRS and YFSETQ. The CDR3 region is CASSLGPGVVDTQYF. In DNA, the CDR3 is TGCGCCAGCAGCTTGGGTCCAGGGGTGGTGGATACGCAGTATTTT.

This clone was seen a handful of times. The chain carries TRBV11-1 and TRBJ2-7; 8 bases agree with TRBD1. With V trimmed by 1 base and J by 6 bases, 5 bases remained unmatched. This CDR3 spans 14 amino acids. The germline V gene has CDR1 SGHAT and CDR2 FQDESV (reference sequence). CDR3 sequence: CASSLDRQGSEQYF. The CDR3 DNA follows: TGTGCCAGCAGCTTAGATCGACAGGGGAGCGAGCAGTACTTC. Together with reference TRBV11-1 and TRBJ2-7, the CDR3 gives the full variable domain: EAEVAQSPRYKITEKSQAVAFWCDPISGHATLYWYRQILGQGPELLVQFQDESVVDDSQLPKDRFSAERLKGVDSTLKIQPAELGDSAMYLCASSLDRQGSEQYFGPGTRLTVT.

The chain couples TRBV28 to TRBJ1-1; the match to TRBD1 covers 8 bases. The CDR3 has 19 residues. Germline values: CDR1 MDHEN, CDR2 SYDVKM. V shed 6 bases and J 1 base; nucleotides not matched to a gene: 19. In DNA form, the CDR3 reads TGTGCCAGCAGCCCCGGGGCAGGGGGCGCCCTCTTCCCGAACACTGAAGCTTTCTTT. Amino acids: CASSPGAGGALFPNTEAFF.

This clone has a handful of counts. This rearrangement joins TRBV11-3 to TRBJ1-1; the D is unclear. V was trimmed by 2 bases and J by 1 base, leaving 5 bases between them. CDR3 size: 13 residues. In germline, CDR1 is SGHNT, CDR2 YENEEA. CDR3 amino acids: CASSLYRNTEAFF. CDR3 in DNA: TGTGCCAGCAGCTTATACAGGAACACTGAAGCTTTCTTT.

Details on this clone: Other DNA sequences in this specimen translate into the identical CDR3. The chain couples TRBV6-1 to TRBJ1-3; D ambiguous. Trimming shortened V by 6 bases and J by 0 bases, and 9 bases separated the two germline ends. This CDR3 is 14 amino acids long. From germline, CDR1 is MNHNS and CDR2 SASEGT. CDR3 DNA: TGTGCCAGCAGACAGACGGTCTCTGGAAACACCATATATTTT. As protein: CASRQTVSGNTIYF.

A few counts support this clone. The chain combines TRBV6-1 with TRBJ1-1, with D unresolved. Trimming removed 3 bases from V and 10 bases from J, with 6 bases in between. Germline assignment: CDR1 MNHNS and CDR2 SASEGT. This CDR3 has 10 amino acids. In DNA, the CDR3 is TGTGCCAGCAGTGATTTGAGAGCTTTCTTT. The encoded protein is CASSDLRAFF.

A few counts support this clone. The chain is built from TRBV18 and TRBJ2-7, with D possibly TRBD2 on 6 matching bases. Germline CDR1 is KGHSH and CDR2 is LQKENI. V was clipped by 0 bases and J by 6 bases, with 18 bases between them. This CDR3 has 16 amino acids. Here the CDR3 DNA reads TGTGCCAGCTCACCACCGTCAGCGGGCCCCGCGGGCGAGCAGTACTTC. This encodes CASSPPSAGPAGEQYF.

This clone has more than one count but fewer than ten. The rearrangement joins TRBV28 to TRBJ1-6; D gene unclear. CDR3 length: 11 residues. The germline CDR1 and CDR2 sequences are MDHEN and SYDVKM. Trimming removed 10 bases at V and 5 bases at J, with 6 bases between. CDR3 loop: CATLDNSPLHF. CDR3 nucleotides: TGTGCCACCCTCGATAATTCACCCCTCCACTTT.

This clone was detected a few times. V gene TRBV27 combines with J gene TRBJ2-3; D remains unclear. This CDR3 has 15 amino acids. Trimming cost V 1 base and J 1 base, with 9 bases left between them. The germline V gene encodes CDR1 MNHEY and CDR2 SMNVEV (reference sequence). The CDR3 loop reads CASSLLSGGTDTQYF. DNA for the CDR3: TGTGCCAGCAGTTTATTAAGTGGAGGCACAGATACGCAGTATTTT.

The rearrangement uses TRBV7-2 and TRBJ2-3; 11 nucleotides align to TRBD2. CDR3 length: 16 residues. Per germline, CDR1 SGHTA and CDR2 FQGNSA. The V gene end was trimmed by 5 bases and the J gene end by 4 bases; junction bases not matched to a gene: 8. CDR3 in DNA: TGTGCCAGCAGCCTAAATAGCGGGAGGGGTGCAGATACGCAGTATTTT. As protein: CASSLNSGRGADTQYF. The whole variable domain, remainder taken from reference TRBV7-2 and TRBJ2-3, is GAGVSQSPSNKVTEKGKDVELRCDPISGHTALYWYRQSLGQGLEFLIYFQGNSAPDKSGLPSDRFSAERTGGSVSTLTIQRTQQEDSAVYLCASSLNSGRGADTQYFGPGTRLTVL.

This clone was detected only a few times. J is TRBJ2-5 and V is TRBV2; D unresolved. The germline gives CDR1 SNHLY, CDR2 FYNNEI. The CDR3 totals 12 residues. V shed 3 bases and J shed 1 base, with 3 bases lying between them. The CDR3 here is CASSDSQETQYF. The DNA for the CDR3 is TGTGCCAGCAGTGACAGCCAAGAGACCCAGTACTTC.

CDR3 coding DNA: TGTGCCAGCAGTACCACTCCAGGGGGCGCCATTTACGAGCAGTACTTC. Translation gives CASSTTPGGAIYEQYF. This chain uses TRBV27 with TRBJ2-7; 8 nucleotides align to TRBD1. CDR1 MNHEY and CDR2 SMNVEV come from the germline V gene (reference sequence). V shed 5 bases, J shed 4 bases, and the junction held 13 bases outside the gene matches. The CDR3 spans 16 residues.